The present TCR beta chain was sequenced within a study of OX40 agonist ivuxolimab in advanced cancers. Across the whole study: Under the entry rules, prior anti-PD-1, anti-PD-L1 or anti-CTLA-4 therapy was allowed, and 35% to 40% had some.

Only in-frame clones appear in the TCRdb table, and some are missing; sequencing was by immunoSEQ multiplex PCR. The sample records tens of thousands of clones, 80% being singletons. Study observations and caveats: Several nonresponders also turned out to have low normalized T-cell clonal expansion.

In its sample, this clone was seen once. What it recognizes is unknown. The CDR3 has 15 residues. Germline V gives CDR1 SGHTA, CDR2 FQGNSA. V trimming: 5 bases; J trimming: 7 bases; junction bases outside the gene matches: 9. The rearrangement uses TRBV7-2 and TRBJ1-5; 9 bases are a match to TRBD1. Sequences were derived from CD4+ or CD8+ T cells sorted from blood, sampled in a trial of the OX40 agonist ivuxolimab. The sequence came from an adult with an advanced solid tumor such as melanoma, head and neck, liver or kidney cancer. The CDR3 region has the DNA TGTGCCAGCAGCCTCCAACAGGGGGCGGGGCAGCCCCAGCATTTT. Its translation: CASSLQQGAGQPQHF.